A single sample gave rise to the 20 T cell receptor beta chains below, sequenced in a study of CD4 and CD8 cells across lung adenocarcinoma regions (dated by TCRdb to the late 2010s). The library was generated by PCR. TCRdb names HiSeq X Ten as the instrument used. TCRdb reran the public reads through fastp at Q25 and MiXCR, keeping productive beta chains. Each entry merges the rows of one CDR3 protein and shows their most common DNA and genes. The sample table shows 12,000 or so distinct CDR3 sequences, and approximately 50% are seen once. 25% to 35% of the sample goes to the ten largest clones. Sequenced material: CD8+ T cells from the margin of a lung tumor. The cell subset or site label, as the study defines it: tumor margin region. These receptors were collected from a male donor with lung adenocarcinoma. The CD4 and CD8 labels of this study may be unreliable.

This clonotype was recorded a few times. The V and J genes are TRBV25-1 and TRBJ2-1; D unresolved. The V and J ends lost 6 bases and 3 bases respectively, with 3 bases between them. CDR3 length equals 11 residues. The V gene's germline CDR1 is MGHDK and CDR2 SYGVNS. CDR3 region: CASSYYNEQFF. CDR3 sequence (DNA): TGTGCCAGCAGCTACTACAATGAGCAGTTCTTC.

This clonotype was counted ten times or more. The chain has TRBV6-1 and TRBJ2-1; D is uncertain. The DNA end lines up better with TRBJ2-7; the J call may be wrong. Germline CDR1 is MNHNS and CDR2 is SASEGT. The CDR3 covers 13 residues. This CDR3 is CASRPQRGNEQYF. As DNA, the CDR3 is TGTGCCAGCAGACCCCAACGCGGCAATGAGCAGTACTTC.

This clonotype was seen at least ten times. The chain uses TRBV6-1 and TRBJ2-7; no reliable D call. The length of the CDR3 is 14 residues. Germline CDR1 reads MNHNS; CDR2 reads SASEGT. V dropped 2 bases and J dropped 2 bases, with 10 bases sitting between them. DNA of the CDR3: TGTGCCAGCAGTGAATTCAGGAGCCCCTACGAGCAGTACTTC. Protein sequence: CASSEFRSPYEQYF.

This clonotype has a single count. The V gene is TRBV27, the J gene TRBJ2-1, with D unclear. The end of the DNA aligns better with TRBJ2-5, so the J call may be wrong. Germline values: CDR1 MNHEY, CDR2 SMNVEV (reference sequence). This CDR3 is built from 15 residues. CDR3 coding DNA: TGTGCCAGCAGGCTGGATAGCCGTGACCAGAACACCCAGTACTTC. As protein: CASRLDSRDQNTQYF.

The chain carries TRBV10-3 and TRBJ2-2; D might be TRBD2 (6 bases). The CDR3 extends over 15 amino acids. Germline V gives CDR1 ENHRY, CDR2 SYGVKD. Deletions cut 6 bases from V and 10 bases from J, with 21 bases between. This CDR3 reads CAIRPGLASTEELFF. The CDR3 DNA follows: TGTGCCATCAGACCGGGGCTAGCGAGCACAGAGGAGCTGTTTTTT.

The chain employs TRBV6-1 and TRBJ2-1, with 9 bases matching TRBD2. CDR1 is MNHNS and CDR2 is SASEGT in the germline V gene. The CDR3 consists of 15 residues. Trimming took 2 bases from V and 11 from J; bases not matched to a gene: 10. This CDR3 is CASSELAGSVNKQFF. The CDR3 region has the DNA TGTGCCAGCAGTGAACTAGCGGGGAGCGTAAATAAGCAGTTCTTC.

The chain recombines TRBV6-1 with TRBJ2-3; D might be TRBD2 (7 bases). Trimming removed 7 bases from V and 5 bases from J, with 22 bases in between. This CDR3 region has 16 residues. Germline lookup yields CDR1 MNHNS and CDR2 SASEGT. CDR3: CASIRGAGRDKDTQYF. CDR3 bases: TGTGCCAGCATTCGGGGGGCGGGACGTGACAAAGATACGCAGTATTTT.

Only one count was recorded for this clonotype. The junction departs from the called germline gene at one end, perhaps through a read error. This sequence joins TRBV27 and TRBJ2-2; perhaps TRBD2 as D (7 bases). The CDR3 extends over 15 amino acids. Germline V gene lookup returns CDR1 MNHEY and CDR2 SMNVEV (reference sequence). The CDR3 sequence is CASSSGGANTGALFF. In nucleotides, the CDR3 is TGTGCCAGCAGTTCTGGGGGGGCGAACACCGGGGCGCTGTTTTTT.

The rearrangement joins TRBV10-3 to TRBJ2-3; 7 nucleotides line up with TRBD2. V was clipped by 6 bases and J by 2 bases; unmatched bases: 11. Looked up from germline, CDR1 is ENHRY and CDR2 is SYGVKD. This CDR3 has 16 amino acids. CDR3 sequence reads: CAIRGGGGVVTDTQYF. In DNA, the CDR3 is TGTGCCATCAGGGGTGGCGGGGGTGTCGTCACAGATACGCAGTATTTT.

This clonotype has a handful of counts. This rearrangement joins TRBV6-1 to TRBJ2-3; D is ambiguous. Trimming removed 6 bases from V and 0 bases from J, with 10 bases in between. Germline V gives CDR1 MNHNS, CDR2 SASEGT. This CDR3 has 14 residues. For the CDR3, the DNA is TGTGCCAGCAGCGCTTCTCGGAGCACAGATACGCAGTATTTT. Encoded protein: CASSASRSTDTQYF.

The CDR3 DNA follows: TGTGCCAGCAGTTACTCCCCCCGAGCTAGCGGGAGGGACGAGCAGTACTTC. It yields the protein CASSYSPRASGRDEQYF. The V call is TRBV6-5, the J call TRBJ2-5; 12 bases line up with TRBD2. The DNA end is a closer match to TRBJ2-7, so the J assignment may be wrong. The CDR3 runs 17 residues. Germline V gene lookup returns CDR1 MNHEY and CDR2 SVGAGI.

The J gene is TRBJ2-1, the V gene TRBV12-3 or TRBV12-4; TRBD2 matches 7 bases. V lost 8 bases, J lost 2 bases, and 6 bases stayed unmatched. The CDR3 runs to 14 residues. The CDR3 is CASGRDSPYNEQFF. CDR3 DNA sequence: TGTGCCAGCGGGAGGGACTCCCCCTACAATGAGCAGTTCTTC.

In regard to this clonotype: One end of the junction is discordant with germline, which a read error may explain. CDR3 nucleotide sequence: TGTGCCAGCAGACTAACCGCGCGGTTGGGAGGGTCGAACATTCTGAACTTC. Translating gives CASRLTARLGGSNILNF. V gene TRBV6-1 combines with J gene TRBJ2-4; 7 positions match TRBD2. The CDR3 sequence is 17 residues long. Germline CDR1 and CDR2: MNHNS and SASEGT.

In regard to this clonotype: Germline is not matched at one junction end, which may reflect a read error. V and J are TRBV6-1 and TRBJ2-2; tentatively, D is TRBD2 (5 bases). Germline CDR1 is MNHNS and CDR2 is SASEGT. The CDR3 has 16 amino acids. CDR3 DNA: TGTGCCAGCAGTGAAAATTGTTGCGCCGGCCCCGGGGAGCAGTTTTTT. Translation gives CASSENCCAGPGEQFF.

The genes are TRBV6-5 and TRBJ2-3; D may match TRBD1 or TRBD2 (5 bases each). This CDR3 has 13 residues. From germline, CDR1 is MNHEY and CDR2 SVGAGI. The V and J ends lost 2 bases and 12 bases respectively, with 15 bases between them. The CDR3, as DNA: TGTGCCAGCAGTTACCCCACCCAGGGACGCCAGTATTTT. Protein sequence: CASSYPTQGRQYF.

Comment on this clonotype: One end of the junction varies from germline; a read error may be responsible. The rearrangement links TRBV27 to TRBJ2-3; a possible D gene is TRBD2 (5 bases). This CDR3 comprises 13 residues. Germline V gene lookup returns CDR1 MNHEY and CDR2 SMNVEV (reference sequence). The CDR3: CASSLPSTDTQYF. The CDR3 nucleotides are TGTGCCAGCAGCCTCCCTAGCACAGATACGCAGTATTTC.

The chain couples TRBV6-1 to TRBJ2-3; 8 bases are shared with TRBD2. The assigned J gene may be wrong: the sequence end matches TRBJ2-2 better. CDR1 is MNHNS and CDR2 is SASEGT in the germline V gene. The CDR3 runs 15 residues. Here the CDR3 DNA reads TGTGCCAGCTTTAGCGGGGCGGCGAGCACAGAGGCGCTGTTTTTT. Its translation is CASFSGAASTEALFF.

The genes are TRBV19 and TRBJ2-5; 9 bases are shared with TRBD1. The J call may be in error: the DNA end matches TRBJ2-7 better. This CDR3 region has 14 residues. The germline gives CDR1 LNHDA, CDR2 SQIVND (reference sequence). The CDR3 sequence: CASSSRQGDYEQYF. CDR3 bases: TGTGCCAGTAGTAGCCGACAGGGGGACTACGAGCAGTACTTC.

This clonotype was picked up a small number of times. This could be a read error, since a much larger clone is one nucleotide away. This chain uses TRBV27 with TRBJ2-1; 7 bases agree with TRBD1. The CDR3 spans 13 residues. Germline trimming cut 3 bases from V and 10 bases from J; bases unmatched to any gene: 6. CDR1 and CDR2 (germline): MNHEY, SMNVEV (reference sequence). The CDR3 DNA follows: TGTGCCAGCAGTTTGGGGACAGCCTACGAGCAGTTCTTC. This encodes CASSLGTAYEQFF.

This clonotype was picked up many times. The genes are TRBV7-2 and TRBJ2-3, with TRBD1 identical over 8 bases. CDR1 and CDR2 from the germline V gene are SGHTA and FQGNSA. The CDR3 totals 14 residues. V lost 3 bases and J lost 1; bases outside the gene matches: 0. The CDR3 loop is CASSLDRGTDTQYF. The CDR3 DNA is TGTGCCAGCAGCTTGGACAGGGGCACAGATACGCAGTATTTT.